A single sample is the source of the 23 T cell receptor beta chains below, sequenced in a study of shared clonotypes between healthy human individuals. Sequencing used immunoSEQ multiplex PCR; TCRdb keeps in-frame clones, though not all of them. The table has 2 million to 2.5 million clones, approximately 95% seen once. The sequenced sample consisted of naive CD4+ T cells from PBMCs. Sample subset: CD45RA+ positively selected. The receptors come from a man aged 18 to 29 in good health. Some clones in this sample may be carry-over from other donors' samples.

The chain couples TRBV6-1 to TRBJ1-2; the D is unclear. The CDR3 consists of 19 residues. Deletions cut 1 base from V and 4 bases from J, with 25 bases between. Germline V lookup: CDR1 MNHNS, CDR2 SASEGT. This CDR3 reads CASSEVLLWTRAPSYGYTF. The CDR3 region has the DNA TGTGCCAGCAGTGAAGTCCTTTTGTGGACGCGGGCTCCTTCCTATGGCTACACCTTC.

J is TRBJ1-5 and V is TRBV6-5; D remains ambiguous. With 0 bases removed from V and 6 bases from J, the gap between germline ends came to 9 bases. Germline V gene sequence: CDR1 MNHEY, CDR2 SVGAGI. The CDR3 loop spans 14 amino acids. The DNA for the CDR3 is TGTGCCAGCAGTTACTCGAGATTTGGTCAGCCCCAGCATTTT. Amino acid sequence: CASSYSRFGQPQHF.

For the CDR3, the DNA is TGTGCCAGCAGCTTTGTGAGTTGGGGTCTGGATACGCAGTATTTT. Its translation is CASSFVSWGLDTQYF. The chain uses TRBV5-4 and TRBJ2-3; no clear D. This CDR3 is 15 amino acids long. The V end was cut by 2 bases, the J end by 6 bases, with 16 bases between. Per germline, CDR1 SGHNT and CDR2 YYREEE (reference sequence).

V gene TRBV7-2 combines with J gene TRBJ2-1; a weak D match, TRBD1 (5 bases). Trimming removed 0 bases from V and 9 bases from J, with 12 bases in between. The CDR3 extends over 14 amino acids. CDR1 SGHTA and CDR2 FQGNSA come from the germline V gene. CDR3 coding DNA: TGTGCCAGCAGCTTAGCGTCTCAGGGTTCTGAGCAGTTCTTC. This codes for CASSLASQGSEQFF. The whole variable domain, filled in from reference TRBV7-2 and TRBJ2-1, reads GAGVSQSPSNKVTEKGKDVELRCDPISGHTALYWYRQSLGQGLEFLIYFQGNSAPDKSGLPSDRFSAERTGGSVSTLTIQRTQQEDSAVYLCASSLASQGSEQFFGPGTRLTVL.

The chain links TRBV18 to TRBJ1-5; 8 bases match TRBD1. The ends lost 6 bases at V and 5 bases at J; junction bases unmatched: 6. This CDR3 contains 14 residues. Germline assignment: CDR1 KGHSH and CDR2 LQKENI. Here the CDR3 reads CASSYGQGYQPQHF. CDR3 sequence (DNA): TGTGCCAGCTCCTATGGACAGGGTTATCAGCCCCAGCATTTT.

The V gene is TRBV2, the J gene TRBJ2-3; D is unclear. Germline loops: CDR1 SNHLY, CDR2 FYNNEI. V gave up 5 bases and J gave up 5 bases, with 11 bases separating them. This CDR3 region has 13 residues. The CDR3 region has the DNA TGTGCCAGCAGTATAAACTTCCGAGATACGCAGTATTTT. This encodes CASSINFRDTQYF.

The chain couples TRBV5-4 to TRBJ2-5; D remains unclear. Trimming left V 0 bases short and J 4 bases short, with 10 bases between. The CDR3 runs 14 residues. Germline assignment: CDR1 SGHNT and CDR2 YYREEE (reference sequence). DNA of the CDR3: TGTGCCAGCAGCTTGGCCAATAGTAGAGAGACCCAGTACTTC. Translated, it gives CASSLANSRETQYF.

This rearrangement joins TRBV10-1 to TRBJ2-1, with 12 bases identical to TRBD2. Germline lookup yields CDR1 WNHNN and CDR2 SYGVQD (reference sequence). The V and J ends lost 4 bases and 10 bases, in that order; junction bases with no gene match: 5. The CDR3 is 14 amino acids. CDR3 DNA: TGCGCCAGCAGTGCTAGCGGGAGGGGTGGGGAGCAGTTCTTC. It codes for CASSASGRGGEQFF.

The CDR3 protein is CASSSRPETEQYF. CDR3 DNA: TGTGCCAGCAGCTCCAGACCCGAGACCGAGCAGTACTTC. The J gene is TRBJ2-7, the V gene TRBV5-4; D not resolved. There are 13 residues in the CDR3. Germline V gene lookup returns CDR1 SGHNT and CDR2 YYREEE (reference sequence). Trimming shortened V by 3 bases and J by 6 bases, and 13 bases separated the two germline ends.

This chain uses TRBV19 with TRBJ1-2; D perhaps matches TRBD1 (5 bases). V dropped 4 bases and J dropped 5 bases, with 14 bases sitting between them. The CDR3 consists of 14 residues. Germline CDR1 LNHDA, CDR2 SQIVND (reference sequence). CDR3 loop: CASSNLGQKYGYTF. The CDR3 bases are TGTGCCAGTAGTAACTTGGGGCAGAAATATGGCTACACCTTC.

This sequence joins TRBV5-1 and TRBJ1-1; D is uncertain. V was clipped by 2 bases and J by 1 base, with 15 bases between them. Germline V gives CDR1 SGHRS, CDR2 YFSETQ. The CDR3 is 16 amino acids. The CDR3 DNA sequence: TGCGCCAGCAGCTTTGTCGACGGAAGACAGAACACTGAAGCTTTCTTT. Its translation is CASSFVDGRQNTEAFF.

The chain joins TRBV15 to TRBJ2-1; 9 bases line up with TRBD2. Germline CDR1 is LNHNV and CDR2 is YYDKDF (reference sequence). This CDR3 comprises 14 residues. After removal of 3 bases from V and 8 bases from J, the junction contained 5 bases not matched to a gene. CDR3 sequence: CATSRVRGGDEQFF. CDR3 DNA: TGTGCCACCAGCAGGGTTCGCGGGGGGGATGAGCAGTTCTTC. The whole variable domain, filled in from reference TRBV15 and TRBJ2-1, reads DAMVIQNPRYQVTQFGKPVTLSCSQTLNHNVMYWYQQKSSQAPKLLFHYYDKDFNNEADTPDNFQSRRPNTSFCFLDIRSPGLGDTAMYLCATSRVRGGDEQFFGPGTRLTVL.

The V and J genes are TRBV19 and TRBJ1-1; D is possibly TRBD1 (6 bases). The CDR3 sequence is 16 residues long. The V gene lost 5 bases and the J gene lost 5 bases, with 21 bases spanning the gap. From germline, CDR1 is LNHDA and CDR2 SQIVND (reference sequence). CDR3 DNA: TGTGCCAGTAGTCCCCGGGGGGGCTCGAGGACGACTGAAGCTTTCTTT. Encoded protein: CASSPRGGSRTTEAFF.

V and J are TRBV11-3 and TRBJ2-2; no definite D call. From germline, CDR1 is SGHNT and CDR2 YENEEA. The CDR3 has 13 amino acids. Trimming took off 3 bases at V and 4 bases at J, with 6 bases between the two ends. CDR3 DNA sequence: TGTGCCAGCAGCTTTACCGTCACCGGGGAGCTGTTTTTT. Its protein product is CASSFTVTGELFF.

The chain employs TRBV28 and TRBJ2-6; D is unresolved. The CDR3 runs 13 residues. Germline assignment: CDR1 MDHEN and CDR2 SYDVKM. Trimming stripped 6 bases from V and 2 bases from J, with 5 bases between. The CDR3: CASRHTGANVLTF. CDR3 DNA sequence: TGTGCCAGCAGGCATACTGGGGCCAACGTCCTGACTTTC.

The chain uses TRBV2 and TRBJ2-1; 8 nucleotides agree with TRBD2. CDR1 SNHLY and CDR2 FYNNEI come from the germline V gene. This CDR3 has 14 residues. The junction had 7 bases not matched to a gene; V was cut back by 6 bases and J by 6 bases. The CDR3 is CASRPGLVVNEQFF. In nucleotides, the CDR3 is TGTGCCAGCAGACCGGGACTAGTGGTCAATGAGCAGTTCTTC.

The V call is TRBV25-1, the J call TRBJ1-5, with 11 positions matching TRBD1. CDR3 length: 14 amino acids. V lost 6 bases, J lost 11 bases, and 9 bases stayed unmatched. In germline, CDR1 is MGHDK, CDR2 SYGVNS. CDR3 protein: CASSKTGTGGAQHF. CDR3 DNA: TGTGCCAGCAGCAAAACCGGGACAGGGGGAGCCCAGCATTTT.

Notes on this clone: Sequence at one end of the junction differs from germline and may be a read error. This CDR3 is CASSLAGGWNTQYF. CDR3 DNA: TGTGCCAGCAGCCTAGCGGGAGGATGGAATACGCAGTATTTT. The rearrangement uses TRBV7-6 and TRBJ2-3; 11 bases map to TRBD2. The CDR3 runs to 14 residues. Germline loops: CDR1 SGHVS, CDR2 FNYEAQ.

On this clone: This sample includes further DNA sequences coding for the same CDR3. The rearrangement joins TRBV5-1 to TRBJ1-2; TRBD1 is a possible D gene (6 bases). CDR1 is SGHRS and CDR2 is YFSETQ in the germline V gene. Trimming took off 0 bases at V and 2 bases at J, with 8 bases between the two ends. CDR3 length equals 14 residues. The CDR3 DNA reads as TGCGCCAGCAGCTTGGTTGGGACAAACTATGGCTACACCTTC. Translated: CASSLVGTNYGYTF.

This chain joins TRBV23-1 and TRBJ1-5; D is ambiguous. TRBV23-1 is classed as an ORF, of uncertain function. CDR3 size: 17 residues. Between the trimmed V and J ends, which lost 2 bases and 2 bases, there was a span of 16 bases. The CDR3 nucleotides read TGCGCCAGCAGTCAAAACTCCGGCTTAGGCTGCAATCAGCCCCAGCATTTT. Protein product: CASSQNSGLGCNQPQHF.

The chain combines TRBV30 with TRBJ2-1, with D hard to call. The CDR3 length is 14 residues. Looked up from germline, CDR1 is GTSNPN and CDR2 is SVGIG (reference sequence). Trimming removed 2 bases at V and 4 bases at J, with 12 bases between. CDR3 DNA: TGTGCCTGGAGTATTTCGACTGGATACAATGAGCAGTTCTTC. Residues: CAWSISTGYNEQFF.

This clone was detected once. The chain has TRBV11-2 and TRBJ2-5, with D maybe TRBD2 (7 bases). This CDR3 has 16 amino acids. V was clipped by 2 bases and J by 0 bases, with 13 bases between them. Germline V lookup: CDR1 SGHAT, CDR2 FQNNGV. The CDR3 nucleotides are TGTGCCAGCAGCTTACGGGGGGCCACGAACCAAGAGACCCAGTACTTC. Protein sequence: CASSLRGATNQETQYF. The complete variable domain, with remaining parts taken from reference TRBV11-2 and TRBJ2-5, reads EAGVAQSPRYKIIEKRQSVAFWCNPISGHATLYWYQQILGQGPKLLIQFQNNGVVDDSQLPKDRFSAERLKGVDSTLKIQPAKLEDSAVYLCASSLRGATNQETQYFGPGTRLLVL.

Only one count was recorded for this clone. This chain links TRBV2 with TRBJ2-7; 8 bases agree with TRBD1. The CDR3 runs 15 residues. Germline-derived CDR1 and CDR2 are SNHLY and FYNNEI. The V and J ends lost 6 bases and 2 bases, in that order; junction bases with no gene match: 9. The CDR3 DNA follows: TGTGCCAGCAGCCTCGACAGGGGAGGCACCTACGAGCAGTACTTC. Translation gives CASSLDRGGTYEQYF.